This T cell receptor beta chain was identified in a study of cytomegalovirus exposure and HLA in healthy donors (dated by TCRdb to about 2017). With respect to the entire study: The approximately 710 repertoires of the first cohort and the 120 validation repertoires were produced on the same platform, according to a later analysis. The study aimed to test whether signatures of past pathogen exposure could be identified by cataloging public T cell receptors. Besides the first cohort of 550 to 750 subjects, a separate validation cohort made up of 120 or so different subjects was used. The study combined high-throughput TCR immunosequencing, statistical association of individual TCRs with disease status, and machine learning to predict cytomegalovirus infection status.

Library prep was done by the immunoSEQ multiplex PCR assay. Regarding the original processing steps: A statistical classification framework was built to diagnose cytomegalovirus status from the catalog of TCR beta chain sequences. This immuneACCESS table, as held by TCRdb, lists in-frame sequences with V and J called but not all clones. Of the missing ones, under half trace to an unresolved V gene in checked studies; the others have no known cause. From that table come the V and J calls and clone size; the DNA was used to work out D and trimming. The sample table records 200,000 or so clones; roughly 84% of these occur just once. Clones ranked in the top ten supply about 2% of the sample. Beyond this particular receptor, the publication reports: In both the original and validation cohorts, the classifier was reported to diagnose cytomegalovirus status with high specificity and sensitivity. In vitro tests confirmed that a few of the cytomegalovirus-associated TCR beta chains recognize cytomegalovirus antigens. The authors suggested that the approach could potentially be generalized to other disease states and immunological phenotypes. In a later analysis, TCRs clustered in the first cohort were found to also tend to co-occur in the roughly 130 validation repertoires, with 85% to 95% of cluster scores above 0. A total of fewer than 200 TCR beta chains were listed by the study as associated with cytomegalovirus. Across donors, most TCR sequences were observed very rarely, whereas some public TCRs were present in many individuals. All 120 or so repertoires were used to score co-occurrence in the validation cohort in a later analysis, because that analysis had no HLA typing for the cohort.

The donors belonged to the validation cohort of around 120 subjects, which was separate from the approximately 700-subject first cohort. The trim is 5 bases for V and 0 bases for J, with a gap of 10 bases between the germline ends. Reading the germline V gene gives CDR1 SGHRS and CDR2 YFSETQ. Taken from cysteine to phenylalanine, the CDR3 has 14 residues. The entry retains the CDR3 DNA only, 42 bases that are in frame from base 1. This clone occurred many times. The antigen it recognizes is unknown. Nothing much larger sits one base from this clone, and base qualities are not available. Source material: PBMCs. Recombination linked TRBV5-1 to TRBJ2-3; the D segment could be TRBD2, given 5 matching bases. The TCR sequence derives from a woman under 30 in good health and CMV-seropositive. The CDR3 has the sequence CASRSGVSTDTQYF. The nucleotide sequence is TGCGCCAGCAGGTCCGGGGTTAGCACAGATACGCAGTATTTT.